The 14 T cell receptor beta chains below all came from one sample that was sequenced in a study of cytomegalovirus exposure and HLA in healthy donors (dated by TCRdb to about 2017). Libraries were prepared through the immunoSEQ multiplex PCR assay. A mixture of 60 forward primers for TCR Vbeta segments and 13 reverse primers for TCR Jbeta segments was used in the multiplex PCR. TCRdb mirrors the immuneACCESS table, restricted to in-frame sequences. Some clones are absent from its copies; in checked studies, under half trace to an unresolved V gene, and the reason for the others is unknown. In all, the sample holds roughly 200,000 clones, and around 75% of those were seen once. About 3% of the sample lies in the top ten. The sequenced sample was PBMCs. All receptors derive from a male donor in good health and CMV-seronegative.

The rearrangement links TRBV19 to TRBJ2-1; 13 nucleotides align to TRBD2. The ends lost 7 bases at V and 8 bases at J; junction bases unmatched: 5. The CDR3 runs 14 residues. Germline lookup yields CDR1 LNHDA and CDR2 SQIVND (reference sequence). The CDR3 DNA reads TGTGCCAGTACCCAACTAGCGGGAGGGTATGAGCAGTTCTTC. As protein: CASTQLAGGYEQFF.

The V and J genes are TRBV19 and TRBJ2-5; no clear D. The assigned J gene may be wrong: the sequence end matches TRBJ2-7 better. CDR1 is LNHDA, CDR2 SQIVND, per germline (reference sequence). The CDR3 loop spans 14 amino acids. The CDR3 sequence: CASSIGGSSYEQYF. CDR3 nucleotides: TGTGCCAGTAGTATCGGCGGATCTTCCTACGAGCAGTACTTC.

V is TRBV28 and J is TRBJ1-5; no clear D. The CDR3 sequence is 16 residues long. Germline V gene sequence: CDR1 MDHEN, CDR2 SYDVKM. V lost 4 bases and J lost 0, with 13 bases in between. CDR3 nucleotide sequence: TGTGCCAGCAGTTCCCCGGGTCGGGGTAGCAATCAGCCCCAGCATTTT. Residues: CASSSPGRGSNQPQHF.

The chain links TRBV6-6 to TRBJ2-6, with unresolved D. CDR3 size: 16 residues. Trimming shortened V by 7 bases and J by 1 base, and 14 bases separated the two germline ends. Germline V gene lookup returns CDR1 MNHNY and CDR2 SVGAGI (reference sequence). The CDR3 is CASTPFTISGANVLTF. Written as DNA, the CDR3 is TGTGCCAGCACTCCTTTTACAATTTCTGGGGCCAACGTCCTGACTTTC.

This rearrangement joins TRBV29-1 to TRBJ2-3; the match to TRBD1 covers 7 bases. This CDR3 region has 14 residues. Germline V gene data show CDR1 as SQVTM and CDR2 as ANQGSEA. V was pared by 6 bases and J by 2 bases, with 8 bases of the junction left unmatched. The CDR3 loop reads CSVAATGNTDTQYF. The CDR3 region has the DNA TGCAGCGTCGCCGCGACAGGGAACACAGATACGCAGTATTTT.

This chain links TRBV30 with TRBJ2-1, with 11 bases aligning to TRBD2. The CDR3 is 16 residues long. J lost 6 bases, V lost 3 bases, and 10 bases had no gene match. Germline CDR1 GTSNPN, CDR2 SVGIG (reference sequence). CDR3 nucleotides: TGTGCCTGGAGGGTTACGACTAGCGGGAATATCAATGAGCAGTTCTTC. It specifies CAWRVTTSGNINEQFF.

The J gene is TRBJ2-3, the V gene TRBV25-1; 7 positions agree with TRBD2. V lost 3 bases, J lost 7 bases, and 7 bases stayed unmatched. This CDR3 has 14 amino acids. Germline V gene sequence: CDR1 MGHDK, CDR2 SYGVNS. This CDR3 reads CASSDYNSGYTQYF. The CDR3 bases are TGTGCCAGCAGTGATTATAATAGCGGGTATACGCAGTATTTT.

The chain couples TRBV6-6 to TRBJ2-7; TRBD1 agrees at 7 bases. Germline V lookup: CDR1 MNHNY, CDR2 SVGAGI (reference sequence). The CDR3 spans 14 residues. V lost 4 bases and J lost 0; bases outside the gene matches: 3. The CDR3 protein is CASSFTGASYEQYF. For the CDR3, the DNA is TGTGCCAGCAGTTTCACAGGGGCCTCCTACGAGCAGTACTTC.

The J gene is TRBJ2-3, the V gene TRBV30; D call uncertain. The V gene's germline CDR1 is GTSNPN and CDR2 SVGIG (reference sequence). The germline V and J ends were trimmed by 3 bases and 1 base, with 5 bases remaining between them. This CDR3 contains 12 residues. DNA for the CDR3: TGTGCCTGGAGCGGAGGCACAGATACGCAGTATTTT. Amino acid sequence: CAWSGGTDTQYF.

The chain links TRBV12-5 to TRBJ1-1; unclear D gene. Trimming took off 6 bases at V and 2 bases at J, with 7 bases between the two ends. The CDR3 consists of 12 residues. Looked up from germline, CDR1 is LGHNT and CDR2 is FRNRAP. CDR3 amino acids: CASGLFNTEAFF. CDR3 DNA: TGTGCTAGTGGCCTATTCAACACTGAAGCTTTCTTT.

This clone was detected once. The chain's CDR3 is CASRGLAGGPMETQYF. CDR3 coding DNA: TGTGCCAGTAGGGGACTAGCGGGAGGGCCGATGGAGACCCAGTACTTC. This rearrangement joins TRBV19 to TRBJ2-5; TRBD2 aligns across 16 bases. The CDR3 is 16 amino acids. J lost 5 bases, V lost 6 bases, and 6 bases had no gene match. The V gene's germline CDR1 is LNHDA and CDR2 SQIVND (reference sequence).

J is TRBJ1-5 and V is TRBV18, with 12 bases matching TRBD1. Germline loops: CDR1 KGHSH, CDR2 LQKENI. The length of the CDR3 is 18 residues. V was pared by 4 bases and J by 1 base, with 8 bases of the junction left unmatched. CDR3 nucleotides: TGTGCCAGCTCACTCCGGGACAGGGGGCGCGTAAGCAATCAGCCCCAGCATTTT. The encoded protein is CASSLRDRGRVSNQPQHF. Full variable domain (rest looked up from reference TRBV18 and TRBJ1-5): NAGVMQNPRHLVRRRGQEARLRCSPMKGHSHVYWYRQLPEEGLKFMVYLQKENIIDESGMPKERFSAEFPKEGPSILRIQQVVRGDSAAYFCASSLRDRGRVSNQPQHFGDGTRLSIL.

V gene TRBV30 combines with J gene TRBJ2-1, with TRBD1 matching 8 bases. The CDR3 consists of 17 residues. Germline V gene sequence: CDR1 GTSNPN, CDR2 SVGIG (reference sequence). V was pared by 1 base and J by 6 bases, with 14 bases of the junction left unmatched. Written as DNA, the CDR3 is TGTGCCTGGAGTGGGGGCCTGGGGCAGGGGGCGACCAATGAGCAGTTCTTC. This codes for CAWSGGLGQGATNEQFF.

This chain connects TRBV15 to TRBJ2-3, with 7 bases lining up with TRBD2. J gave up 1 base and V 4 bases, and 5 bases lay outside the gene matches. Germline V gives CDR1 LNHNV, CDR2 YYDKDF (reference sequence). This CDR3 spans 15 amino acids. CDR3 bases: TGTGCCACCAGCACGCCACGGGGGGGCACAGATACGCAGTATTTT. It encodes CATSTPRGGTDTQYF.